This T cell receptor (beta chain) was recorded in a study of molecular identifiers for immune sequencing clone quantification. Study observations and caveats: Under 1% of molecules in naive cells, but over 97% of effector molecules, belonged to clones above 20 RNA copies.

TCRdb itself ran the PCR reads through MiXCR, one entry per CDR3 protein. The table includes some 650,000 distinct CDR3 sequences, around 20% detected once. This clonotype has only a few counts. Its antigen is as yet unknown. Looked up from germline, CDR1 is MNHEY and CDR2 is SMNVEV (reference sequence). There are 15 residues in the CDR3. The V and J ends lost 8 bases and 6 bases, in that order; junction bases with no gene match: 11. This receptor was identified in a human donor in good health. Some libraries in this study had Jurkat cell RNA spiked in. What was sequenced was naive CD8+ T cells from blood, with Jurkat cell RNA spiked in. Noted subset: FACS-sorted CD8+CD4-CCR7+CD45RA+ naive T cells. The J gene is TRBJ2-2, the V gene TRBV27; the match to TRBD2 covers 8 bases. DNA for the CDR3: TGTGCCAGCCGCGGCGCGGGAGGACCTCCCGGGGAGCTGTTTTTT. It is translated as CASRGAGGPPGELFF.